This T cell receptor (beta chain) was identified in a study of blood T cells in healthy people across ages. Study context: The capture of about one barcoded beta molecule per two T cells was achieved by template switching. Study results and limitations: Underestimates were what the diversity estimates from one million T cells were considered to be.

Turning to this clonotype: Its antigen is undetermined.

With a J-beta primer mix and a sample-barcoded 5' primer, a second PCR ran 7 to 11 cycles. Each cDNA molecule carried a tag from a template-switch adaptor that contained 12 random nucleotides. TCRdb re-called the 5' RACE reads with MiXCR, one entry per CDR3 protein. The repertoire consists of about a million distinct CDR3 sequences, with roughly 51% occurring once and the leading ten covering over 20%. The CDR3 is made up of 16 amino acids. Germline lookup yields CDR1 MGHDK and CDR2 SYGVNS. Trimming removed 4 bases from V and 2 bases from J; junction bases left unmatched: 4. The sample, around 9.9 milliliters of peripheral blood, was drawn from each donor.

The sequencing sample was made of blood. This TCR was sampled from a woman aged 60-75 years in good health. The V gene is TRBV25-1, the J gene TRBJ2-5; 13 bases fit TRBD2. The CDR3 sequence: CASSAGLAGSQETQYF. The CDR3 coding sequence is TGTGCCAGCAGTGCGGGACTAGCGGGAAGTCAAGAGACCCAGTACTTC.